The subject of this entry is one T cell receptor (beta chain). Its antigen is as yet unknown. Some clones are missing from TCRdb's copy, which holds only in-frame ones; the method was immunoSEQ multiplex PCR. The sample yields approximately 68,000 clones, roughly nine tenths seen once. The data derive from a study of neoadjuvant anti-PD-1 for oral cavity cancer. Whole-study findings and limits: After neoadjuvant nivolumab, PBMC T cell clonality was significantly higher in non-responders than responders.

Time point of the sample: after neoadjuvant nivolumab, at surgical resection. V was pared by 0 bases and J by 5 bases, with 10 bases of the junction left unmatched. Per the germline V gene, CDR1 is MNHEY and CDR2 is SMNVEV (reference sequence). The CDR3 runs 17 residues. The chain is built from TRBV27 and TRBJ2-7; 10 bases are shared with TRBD2. This TCR was sampled from a person between 40 and 85 years old with oral cavity squamous cell carcinoma. The sequenced sample was PBMCs, obtained after nivolumab (anti-PD-1) treatment. The CDR3 nucleotides read TGTGCCAGCAGTTTATCAGGGGCGCTAGCGGGAGTACACGAGCAGTACTTC. This sequence encodes CASSLSGALAGVHEQYF.